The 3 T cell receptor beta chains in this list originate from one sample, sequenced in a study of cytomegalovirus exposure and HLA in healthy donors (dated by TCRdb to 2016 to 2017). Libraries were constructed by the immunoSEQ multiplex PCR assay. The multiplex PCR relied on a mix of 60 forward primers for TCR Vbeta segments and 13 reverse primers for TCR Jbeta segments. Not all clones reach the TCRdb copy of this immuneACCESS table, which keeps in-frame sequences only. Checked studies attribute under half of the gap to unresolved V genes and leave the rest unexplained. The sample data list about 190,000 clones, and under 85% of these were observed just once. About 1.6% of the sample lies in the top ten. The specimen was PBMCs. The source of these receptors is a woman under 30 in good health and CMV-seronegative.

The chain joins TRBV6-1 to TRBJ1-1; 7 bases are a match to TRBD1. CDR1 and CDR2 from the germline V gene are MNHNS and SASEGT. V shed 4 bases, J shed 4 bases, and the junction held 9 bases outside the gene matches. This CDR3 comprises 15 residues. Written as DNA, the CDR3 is TGTGCCAGCAGTGCCACAGGGGATGGGACCACTGAAGCTTTCTTT. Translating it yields CASSATGDGTTEAFF.

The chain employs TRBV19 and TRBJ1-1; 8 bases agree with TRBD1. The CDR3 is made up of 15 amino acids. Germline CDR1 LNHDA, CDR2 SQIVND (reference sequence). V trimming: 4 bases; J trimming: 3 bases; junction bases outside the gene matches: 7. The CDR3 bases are TGTGCCAGTAGTAGGGTAAACAGGGGGGACACTGAAGCTTTCTTT. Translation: CASSRVNRGDTEAFF.

The CDR3 region is CAISEGSYNSPLHF. The DNA for the CDR3 is TGTGCCATCTCGGAGGGTTCCTATAATTCACCCCTCCACTTT. The J gene is TRBJ1-6, the V gene TRBV10-3; D gene ambiguous. The V gene's germline CDR1 is ENHRY and CDR2 SYGVKD. The length of the CDR3 is 14 residues. Between the trimmed V and J ends, which lost 8 bases and 1 base, there was a span of 9 bases.